This entry is about one T cell receptor beta chain. This entry belongs to a study of blood T cell repertoires in COVID-19. Sequencing used immunoSEQ multiplex PCR; TCRdb keeps in-frame clones, though not all of them. The sample has a few hundred thousand clones; around nine tenths are singletons. The sequence was obtained from a man aged 30 to 45 with acute or convalescent COVID-19. Specimen: peripheral blood.

The CDR3 is CASSSPTSPTDTQYF. The CDR3 DNA sequence: TGTGCCAGCAGCTCGCCGACTAGCCCCACAGATACGCAGTATTTT. The rearrangement links TRBV13 to TRBJ2-3, with 7 bases aligning to TRBD2. Germline values: CDR1 PRHDT, CDR2 FYEKMQ (reference sequence). V lost 4 bases and J lost 2; bases outside the gene matches: 6. The CDR3 consists of 15 residues.